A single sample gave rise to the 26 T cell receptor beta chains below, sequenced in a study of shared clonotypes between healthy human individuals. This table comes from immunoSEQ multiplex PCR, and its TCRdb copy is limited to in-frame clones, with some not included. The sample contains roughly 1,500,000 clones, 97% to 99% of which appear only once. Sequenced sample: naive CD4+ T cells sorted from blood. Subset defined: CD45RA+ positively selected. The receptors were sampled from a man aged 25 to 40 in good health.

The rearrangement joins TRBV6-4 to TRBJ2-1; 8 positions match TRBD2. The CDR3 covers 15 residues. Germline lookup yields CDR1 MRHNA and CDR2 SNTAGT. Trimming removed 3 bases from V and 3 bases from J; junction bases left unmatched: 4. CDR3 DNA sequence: TGTGCCAGCAGTGATTCGGGAGGGTTCTACAATGAGCAGTTCTTC. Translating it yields CASSDSGGFYNEQFF.

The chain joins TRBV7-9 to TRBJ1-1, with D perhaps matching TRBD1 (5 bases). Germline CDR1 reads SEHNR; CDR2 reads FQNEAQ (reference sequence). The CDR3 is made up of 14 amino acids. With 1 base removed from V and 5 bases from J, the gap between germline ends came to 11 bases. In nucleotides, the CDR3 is TGTGCCAGCAGCTTAGGAGGGGCGGGTACTGAAGCTTTCTTT. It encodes CASSLGGAGTEAFF. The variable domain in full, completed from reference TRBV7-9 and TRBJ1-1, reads DTGVSQNPRHKITKRGQNVTFRCDPISEHNRLYWYRQTLGQGPEFLTYFQNEAQLEKSRLLSDRFSAERPKGSFSTLEIQRTEQGDSAMYLCASSLGGAGTEAFFGQGTRLTVV.

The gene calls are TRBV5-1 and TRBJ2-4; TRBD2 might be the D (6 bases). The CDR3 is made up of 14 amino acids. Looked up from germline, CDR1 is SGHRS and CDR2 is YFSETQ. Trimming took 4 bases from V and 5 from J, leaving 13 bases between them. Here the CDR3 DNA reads TGCGCCAGCAGCCCACGTTGGAGGGAAAACATTCAGTACTTC. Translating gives CASSPRWRENIQYF.

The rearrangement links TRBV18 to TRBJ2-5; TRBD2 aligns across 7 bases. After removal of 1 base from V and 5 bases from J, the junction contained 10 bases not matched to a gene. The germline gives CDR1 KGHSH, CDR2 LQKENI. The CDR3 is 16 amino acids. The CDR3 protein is CASSPRGSFFGETQYF. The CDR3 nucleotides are TGTGCCAGCTCACCACGCGGGAGTTTCTTCGGGGAGACCCAGTACTTC. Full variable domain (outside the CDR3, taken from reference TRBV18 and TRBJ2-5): NAGVMQNPRHLVRRRGQEARLRCSPMKGHSHVYWYRQLPEEGLKFMVYLQKENIIDESGMPKERFSAEFPKEGPSILRIQQVVRGDSAAYFCASSPRGSFFGETQYFGPGTRLLVL.

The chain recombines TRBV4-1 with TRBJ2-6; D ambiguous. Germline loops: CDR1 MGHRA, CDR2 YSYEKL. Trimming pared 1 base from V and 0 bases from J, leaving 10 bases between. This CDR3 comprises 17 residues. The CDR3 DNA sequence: TGCGCCAGCAGCCAAGTTAGAAAGAACTCTGGGGCCAACGTCCTGACTTTC. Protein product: CASSQVRKNSGANVLTF.

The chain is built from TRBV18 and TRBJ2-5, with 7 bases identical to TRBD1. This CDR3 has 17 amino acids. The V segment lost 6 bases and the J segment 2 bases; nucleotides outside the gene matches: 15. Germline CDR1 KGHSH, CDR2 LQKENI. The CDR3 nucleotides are TGTGCCAGCTCTCCCCTCGGGACAGTCCATTTACAAGAGACCCAGTACTTC. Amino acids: CASSPLGTVHLQETQYF.

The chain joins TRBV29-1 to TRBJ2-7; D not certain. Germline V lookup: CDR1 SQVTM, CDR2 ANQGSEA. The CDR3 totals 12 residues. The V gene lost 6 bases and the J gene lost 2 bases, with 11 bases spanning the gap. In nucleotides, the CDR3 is TGCAGCGTCGTGACACCCACCTACGAGCAGTACTTC. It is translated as CSVVTPTYEQYF.

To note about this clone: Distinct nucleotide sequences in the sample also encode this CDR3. The CDR3 DNA is TGTGCCAGCAGCGTAGGTCTGGGGCACACAGATACGCAGTATTTT. Translating it yields CASSVGLGHTDTQYF. This rearrangement joins TRBV9 to TRBJ2-3; tentatively, D is TRBD1 (5 bases). There are 15 residues in the CDR3. V lost 0 bases and J 2 bases, leaving 10 bases between the germline ends. The germline V gene has CDR1 SGDLS and CDR2 YYNGEE. Drawing the rest from reference TRBV9 and TRBJ2-3, the complete variable domain is DSGVTQTPKHLITATGQRVTLRCSPRSGDLSVYWYQQSLDQGLQFLIQYYNGEERAKGNILERFSAQQFPDLHSELNLSSLELGDSALYFCASSVGLGHTDTQYFGPGTRLTVL.

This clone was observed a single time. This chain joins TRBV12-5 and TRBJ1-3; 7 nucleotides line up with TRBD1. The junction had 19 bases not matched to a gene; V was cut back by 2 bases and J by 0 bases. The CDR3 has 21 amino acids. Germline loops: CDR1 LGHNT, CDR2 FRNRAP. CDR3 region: CASGLFVSGRGITSSGNTIYF. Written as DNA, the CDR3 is TGTGCTAGTGGTTTGTTTGTTTCGGGCAGGGGGATAACCAGCTCTGGAAACACCATATATTTT.

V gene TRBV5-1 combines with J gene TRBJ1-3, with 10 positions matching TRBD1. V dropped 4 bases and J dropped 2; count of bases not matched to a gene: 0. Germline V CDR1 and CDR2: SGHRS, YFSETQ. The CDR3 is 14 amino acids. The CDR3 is CASSGTGAGNTIYF. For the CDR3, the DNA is TGCGCCAGCAGCGGGACAGGGGCTGGAAACACCATATATTTT.

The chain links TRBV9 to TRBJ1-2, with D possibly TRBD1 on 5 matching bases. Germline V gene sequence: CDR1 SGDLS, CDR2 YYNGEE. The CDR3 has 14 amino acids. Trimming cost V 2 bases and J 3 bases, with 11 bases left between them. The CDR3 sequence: CASSVGGDDYGYTF. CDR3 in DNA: TGTGCCAGCAGCGTCGGAGGGGACGACTATGGCTACACCTTC.

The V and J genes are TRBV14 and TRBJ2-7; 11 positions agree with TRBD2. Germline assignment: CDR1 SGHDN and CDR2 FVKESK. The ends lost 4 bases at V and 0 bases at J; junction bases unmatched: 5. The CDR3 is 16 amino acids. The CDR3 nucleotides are TGTGCCAGCAGCCTTTTAGCGGGAGGGCCCTCCTACGAGCAGTACTTC. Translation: CASSLLAGGPSYEQYF. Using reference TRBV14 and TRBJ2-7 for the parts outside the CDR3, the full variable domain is EAGVTQFPSHSVIEKGQTVTLRCDPISGHDNLYWYRRVMGKEIKFLLHFVKESKQDESGMPNNRFLAERTGGTYSTLKVQPAELEDSGVYFCASSLLAGGPSYEQYFGPGTRLTVT.

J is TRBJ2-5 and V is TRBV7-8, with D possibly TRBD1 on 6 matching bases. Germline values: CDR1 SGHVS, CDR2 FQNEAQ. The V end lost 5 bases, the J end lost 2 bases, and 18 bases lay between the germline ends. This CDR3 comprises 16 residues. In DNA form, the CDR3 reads TGTGCCAGCAGCCACTTAGGGTGGACAGTACAAGAGACCCAGTACTTC. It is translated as CASSHLGWTVQETQYF.

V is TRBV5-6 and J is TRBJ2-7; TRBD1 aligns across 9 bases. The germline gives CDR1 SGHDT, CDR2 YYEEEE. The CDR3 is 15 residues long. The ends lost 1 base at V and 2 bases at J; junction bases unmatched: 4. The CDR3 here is CASSLWDRVTYEQYF. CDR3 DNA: TGTGCCAGCAGCTTGTGGGACAGGGTAACCTACGAGCAGTACTTC.

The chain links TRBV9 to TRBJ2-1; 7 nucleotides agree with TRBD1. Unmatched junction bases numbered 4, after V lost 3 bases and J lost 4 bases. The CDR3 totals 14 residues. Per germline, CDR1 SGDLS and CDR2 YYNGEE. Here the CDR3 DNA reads TGTGCCAGCAGCGGAGGGACAGCTTACAATGAGCAGTTCTTC. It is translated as CASSGGTAYNEQFF.

The CDR3 loop reads CASSLQPRDETQYF. The DNA for the CDR3 is TGTGCCAGCAGCTTACAGCCCAGGGACGAGACCCAGTACTTC. The chain links TRBV7-6 to TRBJ2-5; D may correspond to TRBD1 or TRBD2 (5 bases each). CDR1 is SGHVS, CDR2 FNYEAQ, per germline. The V end was cut by 2 bases, the J end by 5 bases, with 12 bases between. The CDR3 sequence is 14 residues long.

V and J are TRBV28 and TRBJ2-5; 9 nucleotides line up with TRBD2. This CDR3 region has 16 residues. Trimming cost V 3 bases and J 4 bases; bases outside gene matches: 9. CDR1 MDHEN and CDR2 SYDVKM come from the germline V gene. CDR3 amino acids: CASSFFGLAGRETQYF. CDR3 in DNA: TGTGCCAGCAGTTTTTTCGGGCTAGCGGGGAGAGAGACCCAGTACTTC.

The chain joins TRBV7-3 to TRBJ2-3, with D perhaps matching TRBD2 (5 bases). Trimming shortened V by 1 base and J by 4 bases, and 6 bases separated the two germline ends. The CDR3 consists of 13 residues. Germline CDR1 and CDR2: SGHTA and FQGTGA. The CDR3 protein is CASSLNGADTQYF. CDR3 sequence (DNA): TGTGCCAGCAGCTTAAACGGGGCAGATACGCAGTATTTT.

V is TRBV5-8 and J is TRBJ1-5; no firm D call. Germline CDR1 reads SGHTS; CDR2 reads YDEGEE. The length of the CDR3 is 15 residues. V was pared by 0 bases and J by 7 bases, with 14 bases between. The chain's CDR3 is CASSLDLTNDQPQHF. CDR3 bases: TGTGCCAGCAGCTTGGACCTCACAAATGACCAGCCCCAGCATTTT. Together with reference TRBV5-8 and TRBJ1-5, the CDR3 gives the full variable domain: EAGVTQSPTHLIKTRGQQATLRCSPISGHTSVYWYQQALGLGLQFLLWYDEGEERNRGNFPPRFSGRQFPNYSSELNVNALELEDSALYLCASSLDLTNDQPQHFGDGTRLSIL.

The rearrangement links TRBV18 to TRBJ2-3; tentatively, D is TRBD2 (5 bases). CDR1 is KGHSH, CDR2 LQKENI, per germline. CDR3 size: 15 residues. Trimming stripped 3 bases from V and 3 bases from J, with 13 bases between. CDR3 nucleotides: TGTGCCAGCTCACCCACGGCTACGGGAACAGATACGCAGTATTTT. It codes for CASSPTATGTDTQYF.

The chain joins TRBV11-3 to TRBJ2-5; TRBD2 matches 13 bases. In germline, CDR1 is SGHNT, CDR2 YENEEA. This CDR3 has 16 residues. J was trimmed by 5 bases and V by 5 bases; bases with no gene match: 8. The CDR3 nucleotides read TGTGCCAGCAGCACCTCACTAGCGGGAGGGCCTGAGACCCAGTACTTC. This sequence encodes CASSTSLAGGPETQYF.

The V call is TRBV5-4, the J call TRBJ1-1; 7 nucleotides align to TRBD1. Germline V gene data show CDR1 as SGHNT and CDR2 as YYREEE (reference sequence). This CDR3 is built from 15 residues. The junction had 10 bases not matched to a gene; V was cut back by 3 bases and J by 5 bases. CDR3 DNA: TGTGCCAGCAGCTCCCTTAAGCAGGGACAGACTGAAGCTTTCTTT. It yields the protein CASSSLKQGQTEAFF.

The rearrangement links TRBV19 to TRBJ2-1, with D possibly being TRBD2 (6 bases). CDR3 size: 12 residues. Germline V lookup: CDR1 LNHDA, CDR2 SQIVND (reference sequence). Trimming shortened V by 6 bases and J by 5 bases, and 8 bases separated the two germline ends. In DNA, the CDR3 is TGTGCCAGTAGCGGACTAAACAATGAGCAGTTCTTC. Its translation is CASSGLNNEQFF.

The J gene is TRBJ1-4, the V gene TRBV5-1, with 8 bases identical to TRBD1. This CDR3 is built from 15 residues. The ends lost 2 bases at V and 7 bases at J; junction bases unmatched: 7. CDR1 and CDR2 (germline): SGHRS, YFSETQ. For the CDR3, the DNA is TGCGCCAGCAGCTTTACCGGGACAGGCGGTGAAAAACTGTTTTTT. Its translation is CASSFTGTGGEKLFF. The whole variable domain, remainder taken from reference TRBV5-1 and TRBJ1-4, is KAGVTQTPRYLIKTRGQQVTLSCSPISGHRSVSWYQQTPGQGLQFLFEYFSETQRNKGNFPGRFSGRQFSNSRSEMNVSTLELGDSALYLCASSFTGTGGEKLFFGSGTQLSVL.

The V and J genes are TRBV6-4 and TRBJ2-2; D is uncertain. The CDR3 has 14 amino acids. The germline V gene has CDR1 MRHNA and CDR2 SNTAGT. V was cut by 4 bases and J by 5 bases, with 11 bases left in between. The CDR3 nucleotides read TGTGCCAGCAGTGTTCTCTCCGGTACCGGGGAGCTGTTTTTT. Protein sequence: CASSVLSGTGELFF.

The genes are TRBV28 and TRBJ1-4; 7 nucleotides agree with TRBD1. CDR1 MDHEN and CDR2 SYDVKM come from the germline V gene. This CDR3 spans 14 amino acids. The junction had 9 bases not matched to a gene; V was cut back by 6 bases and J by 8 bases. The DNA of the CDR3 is TGTGCCAGCAGCATGGGACAGACTCCCGAAAAACTGTTTTTT. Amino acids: CASSMGQTPEKLFF.